This T cell receptor beta chain was captured in a study of beta chain features in type 1 diabetes (dated by TCRdb to about 2018). Regarding the study in general: Mean age, gender distribution, total cell number and subset yield were not different between patients and healthy donors. Across all samples, 107,917,701 sorted cells were examined, and cell number per subset correlated strongly with RNA yield. The study compared the TCRB repertoires of sorted circulating CD4+ T cell subsets in recently diagnosed type 1 diabetes patients with those in matched healthy donors. Whereas all 30 or so donors provided naive and central memory subsets, regulatory and stem cell-like memory subsets were isolated from just 8 patients and roughly eight healthy donors. Study-wide conclusions, independent of this receptor: Because the HLA sub-analyses included only small numbers of individuals, any influence of HLA type on TCRB rearrangement was left unresolved. In all four CD4+ subsets, TCRB CDR3 length was moderately but significantly shorter in type 1 diabetes patients. Because cDNA was sequenced instead of genomic DNA, activated cells with high expression could be over-represented, although the groups did not differ in activation or CD3 levels. PCR may preferentially amplify shorter templates, but because patient and control samples were amplified and corrected together, any resulting skew would affect both groups equally. Naive, central memory and regulatory TCRB repertoires appeared to be more alike among patients than among healthy donors. Fewer insertions and more nucleotide deletions at VDJ recombination sites were observed in patients with type 1 diabetes, implying thymic rearrangement abnormalities.

The High Capacity cDNA Reverse Transcription Kit was used to reverse transcribe all of the isolated RNA, meaning that expressed TCRB transcripts were what got sequenced. Deep immunoSEQ sequencing was performed on naive, central memory and regulatory T cell samples, with an average of around 3.5 million total reads per sample. Sorted cells were lysed in RLT buffer, and RNA was extracted using DNase-treated RNeasy Micro or Mini kits according to cell number. Each cell subset was processed separately to prevent cross-contamination, with patient and healthy donor samples processed together. The immunoSEQ multiplex PCR was used to amplify TCRB sequences from cDNA, yielding 87-bp fragments that span the CDR3 region. Amplicons were sequenced on the Illumina HiSeq platform. Processing in the source paper ran as follows. PCR bias was computationally corrected using synthetic template baselines, reads within Hamming distance 2 were collapsed, and singletons that could not be merged were discarded. By aligning reads against IMGT, V, D and J genes, CDR3 length, and insertions or deletions at six rearrangement sites were assigned. Within each subset, clonotype counts were normalized to sorted cell number, after which true diversity and Gini coefficients were computed with the tcR R package. The overlap coefficient, calculated on TCRB nucleotide sequences, was used to measure repertoire sharing. Out-of-frame TCRB sequences from naive cells were analyzed as a proxy for the pre-selection repertoire. Drawn from immuneACCESS, this table holds only the in-frame rearrangements with V and J called that TCRdb kept. Clones are partly lost; checked studies trace under half to an unresolved V gene and leave the rest unexplained. V and J calls and clone size are those listed in that table; D and trimming were worked out from the DNA. In all, the sample holds 900,000 or so clones, and about 17% of those were seen once. The ten largest account for about 0.02% of the sample.

From each donor, a single peripheral blood sample of about 116 mL on average was drawn into heparinised tubes. A BD FACSAria II and a panel including CD45RO, CCR7, CD25, CD127, CD95 and CD27 were used to sort naive, central memory, regulatory and stem cell-like memory CD4+ T cells. A purity above 98% was achieved for all sorted populations. Right away, PBMCs were isolated by Lymphoprep density gradient centrifugation and were stained directly, with no culture step. Samples were stained and sorted in pairs, with one healthy donor and one patient per experiment, so that batch effects were minimized. This clone was seen a handful of times. Its antigen remains undetermined. Per-base quality was not reported, and no clone a single base away is much larger than it. Material: naive CD4+ T cells from blood. The sample's cell subset or site label, in plain terms: true naive CD4+ T cells. The source of this sequence is a woman between 18 and 29 years old in good health.

The CDR3 sequence is CASSAYPGTGRETQYF. The nucleotide sequence reads as follows: TGTGCCAGCAGCGCGTACCCCGGGACAGGGCGGGAGACCCAGTACTTC. The rearranged segments are TRBV9 and TRBJ2-5; 9 bases in the junction line up with TRBD1. Trimming takes 3 bases off V and 5 bases off J; junction bases not matched to a gene: 11. The CDR3 runs 16 amino acids, cysteine and phenylalanine included. The only DNA kept is the CDR3, 48 bases in frame from the first base. The germline V gene sets CDR1 to SGDLS and CDR2 to YYNGEE.